A selection of T cell receptor beta chains follows, all from one sample in a study of early T cells in non-severe SARS-CoV-2 infection. TCRdb passed the 5' RACE reads through MiXCR, listing each CDR3 protein once. The table lists about 30,000 distinct CDR3 sequences, about 6% of them singletons. Sequencing was carried out using whole blood. These receptors all come from an adult who was a healthcare worker with PCR-confirmed SARS-CoV-2 infection or an uninfected control (not recorded which). CDR3s include the opening cysteine and the closing phenylalanine or tryptophan. Fields, in order: V gene, J gene, clone size, D gene, CDR3 DNA, CDR3 protein. D genes are given only for firm matches. Only some rows state a clone size, as once, few, many or a class for expanded clones.

V: TRBV4-3; J: TRBJ2-3; size: many; D: TRBD2; DNA: TGCGCCAGCAGCCAAGATTCTAGCGGGGGGCCGGGTACGCAGTATTTT; CDR3: CASSQDSSGGPGTQYF
V: TRBV6-1; J: TRBJ2-2; size: few; D: NA; DNA: TGTGCCAGCAGTGAGCAGCTCGCGAACACCGGGGAGCTGTTTTTT; CDR3: CASSEQLANTGELFF
V: TRBV7-6; J: TRBJ1-5; size: few; D: TRBD1; DNA: TGTGCCAGCAGCCGACAAAGACAGGGTGGCAATCAGCCCCAGCATTTT; CDR3: CASSRQRQGGNQPQHF
V: TRBV6-1; J: TRBJ1-1; size: few; D: NA; DNA: TGTGCCAGCGTTTCGGGCCCCCCAGGTAGAGCTTTCTTT; CDR3: CASVSGPPGRAFF
V: TRBV5-1; J: TRBJ2-2; size: NA; D: NA; DNA: TGCGCCAGCAGCTCGTACGGACACGGGGAGCTGTTTTTT; CDR3: CASSSYGHGELFF
V: TRBV5-1; J: TRBJ2-1; size: many; D: NA; DNA: TGCGCCAGCAGCTTGGACAGGGAGGGTGAGCAGTTCTTC; CDR3: CASSLDREGEQFF
V: TRBV19; J: TRBJ2-7; size: many; D: TRBD1; DNA: TGTGCCAGTAGTATCCGGGACAGGGCCTACGAGCAGTACTTC; CDR3: CASSIRDRAYEQYF
V: TRBV7-2; J: TRBJ2-5; size: few; D: NA; DNA: TGTGCCAGCAGCCCGGGGGCAGGGGAGACCCAGTACTTC; CDR3: CASSPGAGETQYF
V: TRBV2; J: TRBJ1-1; size: many; D: TRBD1; DNA: TGTGCCAGCAGTGATTATGGGACAGTAAACACTGAAGCTTTCTTT; CDR3: CASSDYGTVNTEAFF
V: TRBV20-1; J: TRBJ1-1; size: many; D: TRBD1; DNA: TGCAGTGCTAGAGCGGGACAGGGGGCGCGCACTGAAGCTTTCTTT; CDR3: CSARAGQGARTEAFF